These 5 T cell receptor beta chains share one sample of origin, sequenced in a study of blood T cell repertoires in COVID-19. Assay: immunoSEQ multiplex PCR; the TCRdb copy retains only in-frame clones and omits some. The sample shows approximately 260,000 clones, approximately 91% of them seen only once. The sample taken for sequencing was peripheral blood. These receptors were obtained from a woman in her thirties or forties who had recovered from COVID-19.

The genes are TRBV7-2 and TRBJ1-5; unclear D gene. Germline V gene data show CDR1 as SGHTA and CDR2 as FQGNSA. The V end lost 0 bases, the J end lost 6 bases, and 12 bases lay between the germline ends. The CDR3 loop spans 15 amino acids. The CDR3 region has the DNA TGTGCCAGCAGCTTAGCGCTAACGGGAGTTCAGCCCCAGCATTTT. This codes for CASSLALTGVQPQHF.

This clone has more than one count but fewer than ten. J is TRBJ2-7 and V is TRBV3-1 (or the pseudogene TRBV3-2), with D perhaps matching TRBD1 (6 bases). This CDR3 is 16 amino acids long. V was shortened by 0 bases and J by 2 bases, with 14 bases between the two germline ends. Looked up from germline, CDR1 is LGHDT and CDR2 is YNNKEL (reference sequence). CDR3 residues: CASSQEFGTKTYEQYF. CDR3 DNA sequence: TGTGCCAGCAGCCAAGAATTCGGGACAAAGACCTACGAGCAGTACTTC.

The CDR3, as DNA: TGTGCCAGCAGCTTAAATCCCGAGCCCCAGCATTTT. Its translation is CASSLNPEPQHF. This chain joins TRBV7-3 and TRBJ1-5; D is undetermined. V was cut by 1 base and J by 8 bases, with 6 bases left in between. Germline lookup yields CDR1 SGHTA and CDR2 FQGTGA. The CDR3 is 12 residues long.

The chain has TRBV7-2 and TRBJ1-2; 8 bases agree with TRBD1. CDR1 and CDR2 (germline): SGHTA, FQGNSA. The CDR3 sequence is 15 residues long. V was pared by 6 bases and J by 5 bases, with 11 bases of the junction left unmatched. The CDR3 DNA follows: TGTGCCAGCAGACCCGGACAGGGTTGGGAATATGGCTACACCTTC. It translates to CASRPGQGWEYGYTF.

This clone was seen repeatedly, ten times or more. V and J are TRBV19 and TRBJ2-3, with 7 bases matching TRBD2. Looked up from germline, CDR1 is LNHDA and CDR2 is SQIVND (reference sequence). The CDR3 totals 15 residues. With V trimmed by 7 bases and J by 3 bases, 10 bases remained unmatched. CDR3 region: CASKEGRGGTDTQYF. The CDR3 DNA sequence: TGTGCCAGTAAAGAGGGGAGGGGAGGGACAGATACGCAGTATTTT.